What follows are 22 T cell receptor beta chains derived from one specimen sequenced in a study of blood T cell repertoires in COVID-19. Libraries were prepared by immunoSEQ multiplex PCR; TCRdb keeps only in-frame clonotypes and omits some of them. The table shows roughly 240,000 clones, with 70% to 85% occurring only once. The sequencing sample was made of peripheral blood. The source of these receptors is a middle-aged man who had recovered from COVID-19.

The chain combines TRBV18 with TRBJ2-7; 7 positions match TRBD1. This CDR3 contains 13 residues. With 3 bases clipped from V and 7 bases from J, the junction kept 6 bases outside the gene matches. The germline gives CDR1 KGHSH, CDR2 LQKENI. The CDR3, as DNA: TGTGCCAGCTCACCCCAAACAGGGGAAGAGCAGTACTTC. The encoded protein is CASSPQTGEEQYF.

DNA of the CDR3: TGTGCCAGCCAAAACGGGAGTGACTGTTACGAGCAGTACTTC. Encoded protein: CASQNGSDCYEQYF. V is TRBV14 and J is TRBJ2-7; the D gene is possibly TRBD2 (6 bases). Germline-derived CDR1 and CDR2 are SGHDN and FVKESK. The V and J ends lost 8 bases and 4 bases respectively, with 18 bases between them. CDR3 length: 14 amino acids.

In nucleotides, the CDR3 is TGTGCCAGTAGCGGTCAGGTAAAAGAGACCCAGTACTTC. It is translated as CASSGQVKETQYF. This rearrangement joins TRBV19 to TRBJ2-5; no reliable D call. With 6 bases removed from V and 3 bases from J, the gap between germline ends came to 11 bases. The CDR3 runs 13 residues. Germline V gene lookup returns CDR1 LNHDA and CDR2 SQIVND (reference sequence).

This clone was seen a handful of times. The gene calls are TRBV4-1 and TRBJ1-4; 8 bases fit TRBD1. V was pared by 4 bases and J by 5 bases, with 12 bases of the junction left unmatched. Germline CDR1 MGHRA, CDR2 YSYEKL. This CDR3 is 17 amino acids long. Here the CDR3 DNA reads TGCGCCAGCAGCCGAGGACAGGGAGGAAGACAAAATGAAAAACTGTTTTTT. This encodes CASSRGQGGRQNEKLFF.

This chain links TRBV2 with TRBJ2-3, with 15 bases fitting TRBD2. Germline assignment: CDR1 SNHLY and CDR2 FYNNEI. The CDR3 runs 17 residues. V was clipped by 1 base and J by 4 bases; unmatched bases: 3. Written as DNA, the CDR3 is TGTGCCAGCAGTGAAGAGAGGACTAGCGGGGGGGCAGATACGCAGTATTTT. This codes for CASSEERTSGGADTQYF.

This chain links TRBV7-8 with TRBJ1-4; 7 bases are a match to TRBD1. CDR1 SGHVS and CDR2 FQNEAQ come from the germline V gene. This CDR3 region has 17 residues. V was pared by 4 bases and J by 0 bases, with 8 bases of the junction left unmatched. CDR3 in amino acids: CASSSRTGGATNEKLFF. CDR3 sequence (DNA): TGTGCCAGCAGCTCGAGGACAGGCGGAGCAACTAATGAAAAACTGTTTTTT.

The CDR3 reads CAWVDRAEGNTIYF. The CDR3 DNA reads TGTGCCTGGGTTGACAGGGCTGAAGGAAACACCATATATTTT. V gene TRBV30 combines with J gene TRBJ1-3; TRBD1 matches 7 bases. Trimming removed 5 bases from V and 4 bases from J; junction bases left unmatched: 8. The length of the CDR3 is 14 residues. Germline-derived CDR1 and CDR2 are GTSNPN and SVGIG (reference sequence). Combining the CDR3 with reference TRBV30 and TRBJ1-3 gives the whole variable domain SQTIHQWPATLVQPVGSPLSLECTVEGTSNPNLYWYRQAAGRGLQLLFYSVGIGQISSEVPQNLSASRPQDRQFILSSKKLLLSDSGFYLCAWVDRAEGNTIYFGEGSWLTVV.

J is TRBJ1-4 and V is TRBV30; D gene ambiguous. Germline V gene sequence: CDR1 GTSNPN, CDR2 SVGIG (reference sequence). The CDR3 is 14 amino acids. V lost 0 bases to trimming and J lost 7 bases, with 12 bases between them. The CDR3 spells CAWSVAGLGEKLFF. The CDR3 DNA reads TGTGCCTGGAGTGTAGCGGGTCTAGGTGAAAAACTGTTTTTT.

The chain recombines TRBV11-3 with TRBJ2-1, with D maybe TRBD2 (6 bases). CDR3 size: 19 residues. The V gene's germline CDR1 is SGHNT and CDR2 YENEEA. V shed 0 bases and J shed 2 bases, with 20 bases lying between them. CDR3 DNA: TGTGCCAGCAGCTTAGATCGTCTTTATTTCGGGGGTACCTACAATGAGCAGTTCTTC. Translated: CASSLDRLYFGGTYNEQFF.

The V and J genes are TRBV18 and TRBJ2-4; 9 positions agree with TRBD1. J gave up 0 bases and V 2 bases, and 2 bases lay outside the gene matches. The germline gives CDR1 KGHSH, CDR2 LQKENI. This CDR3 region has 16 residues. CDR3 nucleotides: TGTGCCAGCTCACCAACGGACAGGGGAGCCAAAAACATTCAGTACTTC. As protein: CASSPTDRGAKNIQYF. Looking up the rest from reference TRBV18 and TRBJ2-4 gives the full variable domain: NAGVMQNPRHLVRRRGQEARLRCSPMKGHSHVYWYRQLPEEGLKFMVYLQKENIIDESGMPKERFSAEFPKEGPSILRIQQVVRGDSAAYFCASSPTDRGAKNIQYFGAGTRLSVL.

The V gene is TRBV6-5, the J gene TRBJ2-5, with TRBD1 identical over 9 bases. The V segment lost 2 bases and the J segment 3 bases; nucleotides outside the gene matches: 4. CDR3 length equals 15 residues. The germline gives CDR1 MNHEY, CDR2 SVGAGI. CDR3 in amino acids: CASSYRGQGKETQYF. Written as DNA, the CDR3 is TGTGCCAGCAGTTACCGCGGACAGGGGAAAGAGACCCAGTACTTC.

The chain joins TRBV4-1 to TRBJ1-2, with 7 bases lining up with TRBD1. Germline V gene data show CDR1 as MGHRA and CDR2 as YSYEKL. J gave up 2 bases and V 6 bases, and 6 bases lay outside the gene matches. The CDR3 runs 14 residues. CDR3 amino acids: CASSRDSQNYGYTF. The CDR3 DNA sequence: TGCGCCAGCAGTCGGGACAGCCAAAACTATGGCTACACCTTC.

This chain links TRBV7-6 with TRBJ2-3; TRBD2 aligns across 7 bases. The CDR3 runs 16 residues. V gave up 5 bases and J gave up 4 bases; unmatched junction bases: 12. Germline V lookup: CDR1 SGHVS, CDR2 FNYEAQ. The CDR3: CASSLGTILKADTQYF. CDR3 in DNA: TGTGCCAGCAGCCTCGGGACTATTTTAAAAGCAGATACGCAGTATTTT.

The gene calls are TRBV11-2 and TRBJ1-2; D uncertain. CDR1 is SGHAT, CDR2 FQNNGV, per germline. The CDR3 sequence is 14 residues long. V was shortened by 0 bases and J by 6 bases, with 11 bases between the two germline ends. CDR3 amino acids: CASSLERSGDGYTF. DNA of the CDR3: TGTGCCAGCAGCTTAGAAAGGTCCGGGGATGGCTACACCTTC.

The chain combines TRBV19 with TRBJ1-2, with no clear D. The CDR3 is 11 residues long. V lost 5 bases to trimming and J lost 6 bases, with 7 bases between them. Germline V gives CDR1 LNHDA, CDR2 SQIVND (reference sequence). The CDR3 reads CASSAVDGYTF. CDR3 DNA sequence: TGTGCCAGTAGTGCGGTAGATGGCTACACCTTC.

This clone was observed once. This chain uses TRBV27 with TRBJ1-3, with 8 nucleotides matching TRBD1. The CDR3 runs 16 residues. Germline CDR1 MNHEY, CDR2 SMNVEV (reference sequence). With V trimmed by 6 bases and J by 1 base, 8 bases remained unmatched. The DNA for the CDR3 is TGTGCCAGCAGCTTGAACAGGGGGTCGTCTGGAAACACCATATATTTT. Protein sequence: CASSLNRGSSGNTIYF.

This chain links TRBV27 with TRBJ2-2; 8 bases line up with TRBD1. There are 14 residues in the CDR3. Germline V gene sequence: CDR1 MNHEY, CDR2 SMNVEV (reference sequence). The J segment lost 4 bases and the V segment lost 6 bases, leaving 4 bases of the junction unmatched. Here the CDR3 reads CASRDRAGTGELFF. In DNA, the CDR3 is TGTGCCAGCAGGGACAGGGCGGGCACCGGGGAGCTGTTTTTT.

The gene calls are TRBV6-5 and TRBJ2-7; TRBD1 agrees at 7 bases. V trimming: 5 bases; J trimming: 4 bases; junction bases outside the gene matches: 11. From germline, CDR1 is MNHEY and CDR2 SVGAGI. The CDR3 contains 15 residues. The CDR3 DNA is TGTGCCAGCAGTACCGACGGACAGGACCAATACGAGCAGTACTTC. Its translation is CASSTDGQDQYEQYF.

The chain couples TRBV20-1 to TRBJ1-2; D is unclear. The CDR3 has 11 amino acids. Trimming left V 5 bases short and J 5 bases short, with 9 bases between. Germline CDR1 is DFQATT and CDR2 is SNEGSKA (reference sequence). In DNA, the CDR3 is TGCAGTGCTCCAGGATTATATGGCTACACCTTC. Protein sequence: CSAPGLYGYTF.

This chain joins TRBV6-5 and TRBJ2-1, with 7 bases fitting TRBD1. Trimming cost V 5 bases and J 5 bases; bases outside gene matches: 6. The V gene's germline CDR1 is MNHEY and CDR2 SVGAGI. CDR3 length: 14 residues. The chain's CDR3 is CASSHLTGNNEQFF. Written as DNA, the CDR3 is TGTGCCAGCAGTCACCTGACAGGGAACAATGAGCAGTTCTTC.

A note on this clone: A much bigger clone sits one base away, suggesting this may be a read error. V and J are TRBV7-2 and TRBJ2-1; TRBD2 agrees at 10 bases. Germline CDR1 is SGHTA and CDR2 is FQGNSA. There are 15 residues in the CDR3. Trimming took 1 base from V and 7 from J; bases not matched to a gene: 4. The CDR3 region has the DNA TGTGCCAGCAGCTTAGAGGGACTAGCGCGGAATGAGCAGTTCTTC. It encodes CASSLEGLARNEQFF.

The chain uses TRBV5-4 and TRBJ1-1; 10 nucleotides match TRBD1. V shed 4 bases, J shed 0 bases, and the junction held 6 bases outside the gene matches. There are 16 residues in the CDR3. Germline V gene data show CDR1 as SGHNT and CDR2 as YYREEE (reference sequence). The CDR3 DNA is TGTGCCAGCAGCGCCGACAGGGGGCGGGTGAACACTGAAGCTTTCTTT. It codes for CASSADRGRVNTEAFF.